This T cell receptor beta chain derives from a study of human T cells and chemical hapten exposure. Study-wide context: Each patch test put 0.01% DPC on the upper back, and results were read at 6 days.

Concerning this clonotype: With a much larger clone just one base away, this may be a read error.

The time point is: patch test 3, about 24 weeks after DPC sensitization. Treatment denoted: therapeutic diphenylcyclopropenone sensitization with weekly scalp DPC. It was unfractionated whole blood from which total RNA was extracted. This CDR3 is 15 amino acids long. V lost 5 bases to trimming and J lost 7 bases; unmatched junction nucleotides: 9. Germline CDR1 is KGHDR and CDR2 is SFDVKD. TCRdb re-called the RACE reads through MiXCR, storing one row per CDR3 protein. The repertoire consists of 55,000 to 75,000 distinct CDR3 sequences, with roughly 12% occurring once and the leading ten covering 2% to 2.5%.

The sample in question was whole blood, obtained in connection with sensitization to the hapten diphenylcyclopropenone (DPC). The rearrangement links TRBV24-1 to TRBJ1-1; 10 bases align to TRBD1. The sequence was obtained from a man aged 25 to 40 with alopecia areata. Some clones in this sample may be carry-over from other donors' samples. The CDR3 coding sequence is TGTGCCACCAGTGCCCAGGACAGGGGGTTCATTGAAGCTTTCTTT. Protein product: CATSAQDRGFIEAFF.